The 18 T cell receptor beta chains given below trace back to one sample, sequenced in a study of vaccination effects on CD4 cells after COVID-19. Prior to sequencing, the ViraFEST assay stimulated PBMC with viral peptide pools, which expanded the antigen-specific CD4+ T cells. Researchers isolated CD4+ T cells once 9 to 11 days of culture had elapsed. Participants each got two BNT162b2 or mRNA-1273 vaccine doses. Their specific antigens are unknown. Sequencing was performed with immunoSEQ multiplex PCR; in TCRdb, only in-frame clones are kept and a portion is missing. The sample holds about 66,000 clones, 76% seen once. Sequencing was performed on CD4+ T cells from PBMCs cultured with HCoV-OC43 spike peptides, taken after COVID-19 vaccination. Sample subset: HCoV-OC43 spike overlapping peptide pool stimulation. The source of these receptors is a human donor who received a COVID-19 vaccine.

The V call is TRBV11-2, the J call TRBJ2-1; D not certain. Germline V CDR1 and CDR2: SGHAT, FQNNGV. The CDR3 loop spans 11 amino acids. V shed 5 bases and J shed 7 bases, with 6 bases lying between them. DNA for the CDR3: TGTGCCAGCAGCCCGGAGAATGAGCAGTTCTTC. Amino acid sequence: CASSPENEQFF.

This sequence joins TRBV6-5 and TRBJ1-5; possible D gene TRBD1, 5 bases. V shed 7 bases and J shed 3 bases, with 10 bases lying between them. Germline CDR1 MNHEY, CDR2 SVGAGI. The CDR3 loop spans 13 amino acids. The CDR3 DNA reads TGTGCCAGCACTGGACAAACCAATCAGCCCCAGCATTTT. The encoded protein is CASTGQTNQPQHF.

This rearrangement joins TRBV4-2 to TRBJ1-2, with D possibly matching TRBD1 (5 bases). Germline V lookup: CDR1 LGHNA, CDR2 YNFKEQ. V was shortened by 1 base and J by 6 bases, with 21 bases between the two germline ends. CDR3 length: 17 residues. The CDR3 here is CASSQVVGASGNNGYTF. The CDR3 DNA reads TGTGCCAGCAGCCAAGTGGTAGGGGCATCCGGAAATAATGGCTACACCTTC.

The chain has TRBV3-1 (or the pseudogene TRBV3-2) and TRBJ1-1; no clear D gene. The CDR3 has 13 amino acids. In germline, CDR1 is LGHDT, CDR2 YNNKEL (reference sequence). V lost 3 bases and J lost 1, with 6 bases in between. This CDR3 reads CASSHHENTEAFF. DNA of the CDR3: TGTGCCAGCAGCCACCACGAGAACACTGAAGCTTTCTTT.

V and J are TRBV5-1 and TRBJ1-4, with a tentative D call TRBD1 (6 bases). The CDR3 has 14 residues. Germline assignment: CDR1 SGHRS and CDR2 YFSETQ. Trimming stripped 2 bases from V and 4 bases from J, with 9 bases between. CDR3 nucleotides: TGCGCCAGCAGCTTACAGGGCGATAATGAAAAACTGTTTTTT. It is translated as CASSLQGDNEKLFF.

This chain joins TRBV27 and TRBJ2-5; D may be TRBD2 (6 bases). The CDR3 contains 16 residues. V lost 5 bases to trimming and J lost 1 base, with 17 bases between them. Germline CDR1 is MNHEY and CDR2 is SMNVEV (reference sequence). CDR3 in amino acids: CASSAPSRGSQETQYF. The CDR3 bases are TGTGCCAGCAGTGCCCCGTCTCGGGGGAGCCAAGAGACCCAGTACTTC.

This CDR3 is CASSSQGNNEQYV. For the CDR3, the DNA is TGTGCCAGCTCATCGCAGGGGAACAACGAGCAGTACGTC. V gene TRBV18 combines with J gene TRBJ2-7, with D perhaps TRBD1 (6 bases). The germline gives CDR1 KGHSH, CDR2 LQKENI. Trimming cost V 5 bases and J 5 bases, with 13 bases left between them. This CDR3 contains 13 residues.

The chain employs TRBV5-1 and TRBJ2-5, with D perhaps TRBD1 or TRBD2 (6 bases each). This CDR3 has 17 amino acids. With 3 bases removed from V and 1 base from J, the gap between germline ends came to 19 bases. CDR1 and CDR2 from the germline V gene are SGHRS and YFSETQ. In DNA, the CDR3 is TGCGCCAGCAGCTCCTCGGGGGCACCTTTTTTCCAAGAGACCCAGTACTTC. Amino acids: CASSSSGAPFFQETQYF.

The chain employs TRBV5-1 and TRBJ2-2; 11 nucleotides line up with TRBD2. With V trimmed by 3 bases and J by 6 bases, 4 bases remained unmatched. This CDR3 spans 15 amino acids. The germline gives CDR1 SGHRS, CDR2 YFSETQ. The CDR3 reads CASSSLAGGPGELFF. The DNA for the CDR3 is TGCGCCAGCAGCTCTTTAGCGGGGGGGCCCGGGGAGCTGTTTTTT.

The V and J genes are TRBV19 and TRBJ1-5; possibly TRBD1 for D (5 bases). The CDR3 spans 13 residues. Germline-derived CDR1 and CDR2 are LNHDA and SQIVND (reference sequence). V was clipped by 7 bases and J by 3 bases, with 10 bases between them. The CDR3: CASTRALNQPQHF. The CDR3, as DNA: TGTGCCAGTACCAGGGCACTCAATCAGCCCCAGCATTTT. Filled out from reference TRBV19 and TRBJ1-5, the complete variable domain reads DGGITQSPKYLFRKEGQNVTLSCEQNLNHDAMYWYRQDPGQGLRLIYYSQIVNDFQKGDIAEGYSVSREKKESFPLTVTSAQKNPTAFYLCASTRALNQPQHFGDGTRLSIL.

The chain joins TRBV6-5 to TRBJ1-1, with D perhaps matching TRBD1 (5 bases). This CDR3 is built from 14 residues. Deletions cut 6 bases from V and 1 base from J, with 12 bases between. Germline CDR1 and CDR2: MNHEY and SVGAGI. The CDR3, as DNA: TGTGCCAGCAGCGGGACGTGGGGGAACACTGAAGCTTTCTTT. This codes for CASSGTWGNTEAFF.

This chain joins TRBV20-1 and TRBJ2-5; 9 bases agree with TRBD2. Per the germline V gene, CDR1 is DFQATT and CDR2 is SNEGSKA (reference sequence). The CDR3 totals 13 residues. J was trimmed by 7 bases and V by 3 bases; bases with no gene match: 6. CDR3 sequence: CSASDWRGGTQYF. The CDR3 bases are TGCAGTGCTAGTGACTGGCGGGGGGGGACCCAGTACTTC.

The chain's CDR3 is CASRHRGGRVETQYF. The CDR3 nucleotides are TGTGCCAGCAGACACAGGGGGGGAAGAGTGGAGACCCAGTACTTC. V usage is TRBV28 and J usage is TRBJ2-5, with D possibly being TRBD1 (8 bases). Trimming left V 6 bases short and J 5 bases short, with 19 bases between. The CDR3 extends over 15 amino acids. Germline CDR1 and CDR2: MDHEN and SYDVKM.

The chain's CDR3 is CASSVGQYGEKLFF. The CDR3, as DNA: TGTGCCAGCAGCGTAGGACAGTATGGTGAAAAACTGTTTTTT. The chain couples TRBV9 to TRBJ1-4; TRBD1 is a possible D gene (5 bases). Germline assignment: CDR1 SGDLS and CDR2 YYNGEE. V lost 0 bases and J 7 bases, leaving 10 bases between the germline ends. The CDR3 length is 14 residues. The variable domain in full, completed from reference TRBV9 and TRBJ1-4, reads DSGVTQTPKHLITATGQRVTLRCSPRSGDLSVYWYQQSLDQGLQFLIQYYNGEERAKGNILERFSAQQFPDLHSELNLSSLELGDSALYFCASSVGQYGEKLFFGSGTQLSVL.

The chain joins TRBV28 to TRBJ2-6, with D hard to call. The CDR3 runs 14 residues. Trimming pared 2 bases from V and 3 bases from J, leaving 5 bases between. CDR1 MDHEN and CDR2 SYDVKM come from the germline V gene. CDR3 sequence reads: CASSLQNGANVLTF. The CDR3 bases are TGTGCCAGCAGTTTACAGAATGGGGCCAACGTCCTGACTTTC.

This rearrangement joins TRBV19 to TRBJ1-2, with D possibly being TRBD1 (6 bases). Trimming removed 2 bases from V and 4 bases from J, with 14 bases in between. CDR1 and CDR2 from the germline V gene are LNHDA and SQIVND (reference sequence). The CDR3 runs 15 residues. The CDR3 nucleotides read TGTGCCAGTAGTATAATCGGGGGGCGCGGCTATGGCTACACCTTC. It codes for CASSIIGGRGYGYTF.

This clone has more than one count but fewer than ten. J is TRBJ1-5 and V is TRBV6-4; D is perhaps TRBD1 (5 bases). Deletions cut 5 bases from V and 4 bases from J, with 9 bases between. Germline lookup yields CDR1 MRHNA and CDR2 SNTAGT. The CDR3 consists of 13 residues. In nucleotides, the CDR3 is TGTGCCAGCAGTTGGGGGGAAAATCAGCCCCAGCATTTT. Its translation: CASSWGENQPQHF.

As for this clone: One end of the junction varies from germline; a read error may be responsible. The gene calls are TRBV7-2 and TRBJ2-4; TRBD1 aligns across 10 bases. CDR1 is SGHTA and CDR2 is FQGNSA in the germline V gene. This CDR3 spans 14 amino acids. The CDR3 sequence is CASSLGQGKKIQYF. CDR3 DNA sequence: TGTGCCAGCAGCTTGGGACAGGGGAAAAAAATTCAGTACTTC.